This T cell receptor beta chain was recorded in a study of blood T cells in healthy people across ages. A second roughly 7 to 12 cycle PCR used barcoded and J-beta primers. TCRdb fed the 5' RACE reads into MiXCR, producing one record per CDR3 protein. Of 920,000 or so distinct CDR3 sequences in the sample, 40% to 45% were seen once. V was pared by 5 bases and J by 3 bases, with 9 bases between. The CDR3 runs to 13 residues. Per germline, CDR1 KGHDR and CDR2 SFDVKD. This clonotype was picked up a small number of times. The source is a woman aged 55 to 70 in good health. Sequencing was done on a sample of blood. This chain uses TRBV24-1 with TRBJ2-5; D call uncertain. For the CDR3, the DNA is TGTGCCACCAGTGGAAAGGGTAAAGAGACCCAGTACTTC. It is translated as CATSGKGKETQYF.